Below, 10 T cell receptor beta chains from the same sample are listed, as sequenced in a study of cytomegalovirus exposure and HLA in healthy donors. The PCR employed 60 Vbeta primers together with 13 Jbeta primers. The data were produced by immunoSEQ multiplex PCR, yet TCRdb's version contains in-frame clones alone and is incomplete. This sample has 150,000 to 200,000 clones; roughly 90% occur once, and the top ten carry about 0.21%. Sequencing used PBMCs. These receptors were taken from a girl under three years old in good health and CMV-seronegative.

A word on this clone: A read error may account for a junction end that differs from germline. V is TRBV7-2 and J is TRBJ2-1, with 10 positions matching TRBD1. Germline loops: CDR1 SGHTA, CDR2 FQGNSA. The CDR3 consists of 14 residues. The DNA for the CDR3 is TGTGCCAGCAGCTTAAAGACGACAGGGGGCGGAGCAATCTTC. This sequence encodes CASSLKTTGGGAIF.

The gene calls are TRBV15 and TRBJ2-1; TRBD2 matches 12 bases. V lost 0 bases, J lost 4 bases, and 10 bases stayed unmatched. The CDR3 runs 19 residues. The germline V gene has CDR1 LNHNV and CDR2 YYDKDF (reference sequence). The DNA for the CDR3 is TGTGCCACCAGCAGAGATAGGGCTAGCGGGAGGGCCGGGTACAATGAGCAGTTCTTC. It encodes CATSRDRASGRAGYNEQFF.

The chain uses TRBV7-8 and TRBJ2-3; D perhaps matches TRBD2 (6 bases). Germline assignment: CDR1 SGHVS and CDR2 FQNEAQ. The CDR3 is 16 residues long. Trimming took 0 bases from V and 1 from J, leaving 11 bases between them. In nucleotides, the CDR3 is TGTGCCAGCAGCTTAGCGCTGACTAGACGCACAGATACGCAGTATTTT. This sequence encodes CASSLALTRRTDTQYF.

This chain joins TRBV7-9 and TRBJ2-2; D unclear. Germline CDR1 is SEHNR and CDR2 is FQNEAQ (reference sequence). V lost 3 bases and J 4 bases, leaving 18 bases between the germline ends. This CDR3 has 17 residues. CDR3 protein: CASSFTRFGLSTGELFF. The CDR3 bases are TGTGCCAGCAGCTTCACCCGATTCGGTTTGAGCACCGGGGAGCTGTTTTTT. The full variable domain, rest sourced from reference TRBV7-9 and TRBJ2-2, is DTGVSQNPRHKITKRGQNVTFRCDPISEHNRLYWYRQTLGQGPEFLTYFQNEAQLEKSRLLSDRFSAERPKGSFSTLEIQRTEQGDSAMYLCASSFTRFGLSTGELFFGEGSRLTVL.

The rearrangement joins TRBV4-2 to TRBJ2-1; TRBD2 agrees at 10 bases. Germline V gene sequence: CDR1 LGHNA, CDR2 YNFKEQ. CDR3 length equals 17 residues. Trimming at V came to 4 bases and at J to 7 bases, leaving 13 bases not matched to a gene. The CDR3 DNA sequence: TGTGCCAGCAGCCGAGAAATAGCGGGAGGACAGAGAAATGAGCAGTTCTTC. Translation gives CASSREIAGGQRNEQFF.

This chain connects TRBV9 to TRBJ2-1; TRBD2 agrees at 10 bases. The ends lost 5 bases at V and 7 bases at J; junction bases unmatched: 6. The CDR3 is 14 residues long. Germline V gene sequence: CDR1 SGDLS, CDR2 YYNGEE. The CDR3, as DNA: TGTGCCAGCAGTACTAGCGGGAAACGGAATGAGCAGTTCTTC. Encoded protein: CASSTSGKRNEQFF.

This clone was seen more than once but under ten times. The rearrangement joins TRBV7-9 to TRBJ2-7, with D possibly TRBD2 on 6 matching bases. V lost 0 bases, J lost 2 bases, and 17 bases lay in between. The CDR3 runs to 17 residues. Germline-derived CDR1 and CDR2 are SEHNR and FQNEAQ (reference sequence). The CDR3 spells CASSLARGTAGAYEQYF. The CDR3 nucleotides are TGTGCCAGCAGCTTAGCCCGCGGGACGGCTGGGGCCTACGAGCAGTACTTC.

The chain couples TRBV12-5 to TRBJ2-5, with a tentative D call TRBD2 (6 bases). The germline CDR1 and CDR2 sequences are LGHNT and FRNRAP. The CDR3 totals 15 residues. V was cut by 6 bases and J by 7 bases, with 21 bases left in between. The CDR3 region has the DNA TGTGCTAGTGGACACGGACTGGGGGGTCGGGGGACCCAGTACTTC. Translating it yields CASGHGLGGRGTQYF.

A remark on this clone: This specimen includes other DNA sequences encoding the same CDR3. This chain joins TRBV20-1 and TRBJ1-2, with D unclear. CDR1 is DFQATT and CDR2 is SNEGSKA in the germline V gene (reference sequence). This CDR3 comprises 9 residues. V gave up 6 bases and J gave up 6 bases, with 5 bases separating them. This CDR3 is CSAPDGYTF. CDR3 DNA: TGCAGTGCCCCTGATGGCTACACCTTC.

The chain combines TRBV20-1 with TRBJ1-2; the D is unclear. This CDR3 is built from 11 residues. CDR1 DFQATT and CDR2 SNEGSKA come from the germline V gene (reference sequence). V was pared by 5 bases and J by 5 bases, with 9 bases between. CDR3 in DNA: TGCAGTGCTGCCGGGAGGTATGGCTACACCTTC. Protein product: CSAAGRYGYTF.